The 8 T cell receptor beta chains given below trace back to one sample, sequenced in a study of blood T cell repertoires in COVID-19 (dated by TCRdb to 2020 to 2021). The method behind the library was the immunoSEQ multiplex PCR assay. This immuneACCESS table, as held by TCRdb, lists in-frame sequences with V and J called but not all clones. Of the missing ones, under half trace to an unresolved V gene in checked studies; the others have no known cause. A total of some 240,000 clones appear in this sample, around 85% of them only once. Together, the top ten hold about 2.4% of the sample. Material: peripheral blood. The receptors here all came from a woman between 65 and 79 years old with COVID-19, enrolled during active disease.

The chain joins TRBV3-1 (or the pseudogene TRBV3-2) to TRBJ1-5; D is possibly TRBD1 (6 bases). The CDR3 contains 20 residues. Germline V gene data show CDR1 as LGHDT and CDR2 as YNNKEL (reference sequence). V was shortened by 2 bases and J by 6 bases, with 29 bases between the two germline ends. The CDR3: CASSQIRDILPSRVPQPQHF. As DNA, the CDR3 is TGTGCCAGCAGCCAAATCCGGGACATCTTACCGTCTAGGGTCCCTCAGCCCCAGCATTTT.

In this sample, this clone turned up a few times. The J gene is TRBJ2-2, the V gene TRBV11-3; TRBD1 might be the D (7 bases). V was cut by 5 bases and J by 0 bases, with 13 bases left in between. CDR3 size: 16 residues. Germline CDR1 SGHNT, CDR2 YENEEA. The chain's CDR3 is CASSHRGTANTGELFF. DNA of the CDR3: TGTGCCAGCAGCCATCGCGGGACAGCGAACACCGGGGAGCTGTTTTTT.

This clone was observed a few times. V is TRBV4-3 and J is TRBJ2-1; D may be TRBD1 (5 bases). V was clipped by 1 base and J by 2 bases, with 9 bases between them. Germline V CDR1 and CDR2: LGHNA, YSLEER. This CDR3 has 15 residues. The CDR3 is CASSQGTGTYNEQFF. The CDR3, as DNA: TGCGCCAGCAGCCAAGGCACAGGCACCTACAATGAGCAGTTCTTC.

The chain links TRBV27 to TRBJ2-5; 10 positions agree with TRBD2. The CDR3 extends over 18 amino acids. The germline V gene encodes CDR1 MNHEY and CDR2 SMNVEV (reference sequence). V shed 6 bases, J shed 1 base, and the junction held 14 bases outside the gene matches. The CDR3 loop is CASRKNSLAGRIQETQYF. The CDR3 DNA sequence: TGTGCCAGCAGAAAAAACTCACTAGCGGGAAGGATCCAAGAGACCCAGTACTTC.

The CDR3, as DNA: TGTGCCAGCAGCCCCCTAGCGGGGGCCCACACCGGGGAGCTGTTTTTT. It yields the protein CASSPLAGAHTGELFF. The chain uses TRBV2 and TRBJ2-2; 10 bases agree with TRBD2. The CDR3 totals 16 residues. V shed 6 bases and J 3 bases; nucleotides not matched to a gene: 7. Germline CDR1 SNHLY, CDR2 FYNNEI.

This clone was detected only a few times. CDR3 sequence: CASSSGYTIYF. As DNA, the CDR3 is TGTGCCAGCAGTTCGGGGTACACCATATATTTT. The gene calls are TRBV5-6 and TRBJ1-3, with unresolved D. CDR1 and CDR2 (germline): SGHDT, YYEEEE. CDR3 length: 11 amino acids. V was trimmed by 5 bases and J by 8 bases, leaving 8 bases between them.

The chain combines TRBV2 with TRBJ1-5; 8 nucleotides line up with TRBD1. This CDR3 region has 14 residues. Germline CDR1 and CDR2: SNHLY and FYNNEI. The V and J ends lost 3 bases and 3 bases, in that order; junction bases with no gene match: 1. The CDR3 nucleotides are TGTGCCAGCAGTGACAGGGGGCTCAATCAGCCCCAGCATTTT. Translation: CASSDRGLNQPQHF. Complete variable domain (other parts from reference TRBV2 and TRBJ1-5): EPEVTQTPSHQVTQMGQEVILRCVPISNHLYFYWYRQILGQKVEFLVSFYNNEISEKSEIFDDQFSVERPDGSNFTLKIRSTKLEDSAMYFCASSDRGLNQPQHFGDGTRLSIL.

This clone is a singleton in its sample. The chain carries TRBV3-1 (or the pseudogene TRBV3-2) and TRBJ2-5; D not resolved. V was trimmed by 1 base and J by 4 bases, leaving 7 bases between them. Germline V CDR1 and CDR2: LGHDT, YNNKEL (reference sequence). This CDR3 has 13 residues. The chain's CDR3 is CASSQVTRETQYF. The CDR3 nucleotides are TGTGCCAGCAGCCAAGTTACACGAGAGACCCAGTACTTC.